Each of the 2 T cell receptor beta chains below was sequenced from the same sample in a study of regulatory T cells in long-lasting Graves disease. The time point was: persistent/refractory GD, antithyroid drugs over 5 years with positive TRAb. Extracted PBMC RNA gave rise to the TCR library. The TCR beta library used iRepertoire HTBI primers with Arm-PCR amplification of CDR3. From the multiplex PCR reads, TCRdb called clonotypes with MiXCR, one entry per CDR3 protein. The sample lists hundreds of thousands of distinct CDR3 sequences, around a fifth seen once, with 13% in the top ten. The input for sequencing was peripheral blood mononuclear cells (PBMCs), taken when the disease was refractory, from a patient treated with antithyroid drugs. The source is a female donor with Graves disease.

This clonotype was counted only a few times. The CDR3 loop is CASSRPPTSGRVKYQETQYF. For the CDR3, the DNA is TGTGCCAGCAGTCGACCCCCCACTAGCGGGAGGGTAAAGTACCAAGAGACCCAGTACTTC. The chain employs TRBV7-9 and TRBJ2-5; TRBD2 matches at 13 bases. Germline V gives CDR1 SEHNR, CDR2 FQNEAQ (reference sequence). V was pared by 6 bases and J by 0 bases, with 16 bases of the junction left unmatched. This CDR3 comprises 20 residues.

The gene calls are TRBV5-8 and TRBJ1-1; no definite D call. Germline loops: CDR1 SGHTS, CDR2 YDEGEE. The germline V and J ends were trimmed by 2 bases and 4 bases, with 18 bases remaining between them. CDR3 length: 16 amino acids. Here the CDR3 reads CASSFNPLSRGTEAFF. CDR3 in DNA: TGTGCCAGCAGCTTTAATCCACTCAGTCGGGGCACTGAAGCTTTCTTT.